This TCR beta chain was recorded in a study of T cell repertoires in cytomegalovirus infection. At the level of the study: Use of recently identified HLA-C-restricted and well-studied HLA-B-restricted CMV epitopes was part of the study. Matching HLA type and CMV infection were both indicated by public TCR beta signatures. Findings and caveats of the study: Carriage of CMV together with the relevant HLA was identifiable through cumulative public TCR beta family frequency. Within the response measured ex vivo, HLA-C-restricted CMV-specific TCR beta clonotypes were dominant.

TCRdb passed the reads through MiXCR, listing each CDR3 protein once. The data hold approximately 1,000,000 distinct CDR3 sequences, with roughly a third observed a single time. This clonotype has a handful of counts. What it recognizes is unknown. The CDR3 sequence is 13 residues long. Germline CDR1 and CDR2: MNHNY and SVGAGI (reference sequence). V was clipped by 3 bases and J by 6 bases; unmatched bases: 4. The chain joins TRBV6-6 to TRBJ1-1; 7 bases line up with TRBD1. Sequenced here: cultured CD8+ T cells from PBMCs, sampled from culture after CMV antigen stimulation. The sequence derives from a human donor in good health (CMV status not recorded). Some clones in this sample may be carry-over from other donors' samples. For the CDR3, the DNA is TGTGCCAGCAGTTATCAAGGGGGCCCTGAAGCTTTCTTT. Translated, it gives CASSYQGGPEAFF.